Reported below is one T cell receptor beta chain. Original data processing: Reference gene primer amplification gave estimated nucleated cell counts. The table came from immunoSEQ multiplex PCR; TCRdb's copy has only in-frame clones and leaves some out. The DNA was the basis for D and trimming; V, J and clone size are from that table. This sample has hundreds of thousands of clones, with 88% found just once. This specimen belongs to a study of blood T cell repertoires in COVID-19. At the level of the study: Spain, Italy and the United States supplied samples that represented acute and convalescent COVID-19. T cells, B-cell-depleted T cells, or PBMCs supplied cDNA or gDNA.

Trimming removed 0 bases from V and 0 bases from J, with 15 bases in between. Germline CDR1 is MNHEY and CDR2 is SMNVEV (reference sequence). This CDR3 has 17 residues. The sequencing input was peripheral blood. This chain links TRBV27 with TRBJ2-7; D not resolved. The sequence was collected from a man between 18 and 35 years old with active or convalescent COVID-19. The CDR3, as DNA: TGTGCCAGCAGTTTATCGGTCCTGAATCCCAGCTCCTACGAGCAGTACTTC. It is translated as CASSLSVLNPSSYEQYF.